These T cell receptor beta chains were read from a single sample in a study of blood T cell repertoires in COVID-19. Sequencing used immunoSEQ multiplex PCR; TCRdb keeps in-frame clones, though not all of them. The table lists roughly 100,000 clones, 86% of them singletons. The sequencing sample was made of peripheral blood. Receptors originate from a human donor in a cohort sampled during active COVID-19. CDR3s leave out the opening cysteine and the closing phenylalanine or tryptophan. Only some rows state a clone size, as once, few, many or a class for expanded clones.

clone_size j_call v_call cdr3_aa
. TRBJ1-2 TRBV29-1 SADYLYGPNYGYT
. TRBJ2-2 TRBV4-1 ASSQRQGSNTGELF
. TRBJ1-3 TRBV28 ASWSSGNTIY
. TRBJ1-5 TRBV19 ASSIARQGGQPQH
. TRBJ2-2 TRBV7-2 ASSFQGGTGELF
. TRBJ1-2 TRBV3-1/TRBV3-2 ASSQTGDWGYT
. TRBJ1-6 TRBV3-1/TRBV3-2 ASSQGQNNSPLH
once TRBJ2-1 TRBV7-2 ASSYPGLAGRGDEQF
. TRBJ2-1 TRBV4-3 ASSQVRGAYNEQF
. TRBJ2-1 TRBV28 ASSFPRYNEQF
few TRBJ1-5 TRBV6-5 ASLNLGNQPQH
. TRBJ2-1 TRBV12-5 ASGLPREGNEQF
. TRBJ2-7 TRBV7-2 ASSLSGTGSYEQY
few TRBJ1-1 TRBV7-2 ASSLVVQNTEAF
. TRBJ2-7 TRBV27 ASSTLAGIYEQY
. TRBJ2-7 TRBV3-1/TRBV3-2 ASSKGQGAYEQY
. TRBJ2-7 TRBV5-1 ASSVGLAGVLGEQY
. TRBJ2-7 TRBV28 ASSLGGGRTEQY
. TRBJ1-1 TRBV6-5 ASSRTENTEAF
. TRBJ2-1 TRBV5-1 ASSQQGAVNEQF
few TRBJ1-2 TRBV27 ASTGGGAGYGYT
. TRBJ1-1 TRBV18 ASSPPGQGSLNTEAF
. TRBJ2-3 TRBV18 ASSLAGESTDTQY
. TRBJ1-6 TRBV9 ASSDGQGGSPLH
. TRBJ2-5 TRBV4-3 ASSQSSGLVGETQY
. TRBJ2-2 TRBV13 ASSPRAGVGTGELF
. TRBJ1-1 TRBV19 ASKGQGNTEAF
. TRBJ2-7 TRBV27 ASSWTGGFYEQY
. TRBJ1-4 TRBV21-1 ASSTRPGTRELNEKLF
. TRBJ2-1 TRBV19 ASSSPSGRGNEQF
. TRBJ2-7 TRBV19 ASSIQGIQQQY
few TRBJ1-6 TRBV12-3/TRBV12-4 ASANSNNSPLH
. TRBJ2-1 TRBV19 ASSQPGLPRNEQF
. TRBJ2-7 TRBV28 ASSVYSGSSYEQY
. TRBJ1-2 TRBV4-3 ASSQADRGSANYGYT
. TRBJ2-7 TRBV19 ATSPRGPGSYEQY
. TRBJ2-3 TRBV5-6 ASSAGTRDTDTQY
. TRBJ2-1 TRBV5-1 ASSIRTSGKVVEQF
. TRBJ2-3 TRBV9 ASSHSGGNTDTQY
once TRBJ1-2 TRBV7-8 ASSLAGRQGYT
. TRBJ2-5 TRBV9 ASSARGGSSRETQY
. TRBJ2-3 TRBV25-1 ASSEWGVGTDTQY